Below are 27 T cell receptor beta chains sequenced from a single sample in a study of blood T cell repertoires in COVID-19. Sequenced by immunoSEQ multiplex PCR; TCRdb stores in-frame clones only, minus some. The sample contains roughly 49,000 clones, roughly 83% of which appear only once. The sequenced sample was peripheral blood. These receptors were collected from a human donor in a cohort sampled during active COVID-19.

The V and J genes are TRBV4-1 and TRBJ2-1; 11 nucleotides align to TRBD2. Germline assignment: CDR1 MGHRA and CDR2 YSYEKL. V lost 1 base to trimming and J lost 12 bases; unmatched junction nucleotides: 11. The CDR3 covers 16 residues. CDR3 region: CASSQGSLAGGKGQFF. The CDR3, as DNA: TGCGCCAGCAGCCAAGGGAGCCTAGCGGGGGGAAAAGGGCAGTTCTTC.

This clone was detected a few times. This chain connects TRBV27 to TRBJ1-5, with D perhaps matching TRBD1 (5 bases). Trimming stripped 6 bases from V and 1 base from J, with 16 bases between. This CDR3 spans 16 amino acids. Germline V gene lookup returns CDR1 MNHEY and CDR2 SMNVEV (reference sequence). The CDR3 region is CASRGQGSLSNQPQHF. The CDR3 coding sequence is TGTGCCAGCAGAGGCCAGGGCTCACTCAGCAATCAGCCCCAGCATTTT.

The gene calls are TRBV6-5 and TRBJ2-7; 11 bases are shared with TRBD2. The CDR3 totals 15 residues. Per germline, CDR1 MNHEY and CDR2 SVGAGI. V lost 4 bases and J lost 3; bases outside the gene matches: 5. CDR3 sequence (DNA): TGTGCCAGCAGTTTTAGCGGGGGGGCCGGCTACGAGCAGTACTTC. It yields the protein CASSFSGGAGYEQYF.

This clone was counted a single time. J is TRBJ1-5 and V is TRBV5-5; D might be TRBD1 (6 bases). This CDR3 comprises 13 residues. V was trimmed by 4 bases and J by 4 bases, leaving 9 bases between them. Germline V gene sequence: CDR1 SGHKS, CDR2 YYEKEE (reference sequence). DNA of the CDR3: TGTGCCAGCAGCCTGGACAGTAATCAGCCCCAGCATTTT. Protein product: CASSLDSNQPQHF. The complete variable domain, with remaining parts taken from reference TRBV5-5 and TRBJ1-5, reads DAGVTQSPTHLIKTRGQQVTLRCSPISGHKSVSWYQQVLGQGPQFIFQYYEKEERGRGNFPDRFSARQFPNYSSELNVNALLLGDSALYLCASSLDSNQPQHFGDGTRLSIL.

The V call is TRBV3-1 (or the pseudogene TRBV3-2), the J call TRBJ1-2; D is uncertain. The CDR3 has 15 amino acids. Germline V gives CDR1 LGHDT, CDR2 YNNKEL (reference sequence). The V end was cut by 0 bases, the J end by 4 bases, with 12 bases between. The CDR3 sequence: CASSQEALRSYGYTF. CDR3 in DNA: TGTGCCAGCAGCCAAGAGGCCCTCCGGAGCTATGGCTACACCTTC.

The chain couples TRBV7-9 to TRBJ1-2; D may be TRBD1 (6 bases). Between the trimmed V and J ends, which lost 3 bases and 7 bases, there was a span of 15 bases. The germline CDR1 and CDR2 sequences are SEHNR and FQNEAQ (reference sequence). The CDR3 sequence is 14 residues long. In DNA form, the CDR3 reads TGTGCCAGCAGCTTGGAGGCGGGGGCTGCTGGCTACACCTTC. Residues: CASSLEAGAAGYTF.

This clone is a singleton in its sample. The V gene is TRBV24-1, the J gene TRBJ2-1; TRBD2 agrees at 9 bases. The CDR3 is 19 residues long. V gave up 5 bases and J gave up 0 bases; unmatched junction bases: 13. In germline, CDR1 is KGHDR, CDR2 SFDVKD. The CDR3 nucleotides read TGTGCCACCAGTGGCCAGCGGGGGGTTGTTAGGAGCTCCTACAATGAGCAGTTCTTC. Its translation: CATSGQRGVVRSSYNEQFF.

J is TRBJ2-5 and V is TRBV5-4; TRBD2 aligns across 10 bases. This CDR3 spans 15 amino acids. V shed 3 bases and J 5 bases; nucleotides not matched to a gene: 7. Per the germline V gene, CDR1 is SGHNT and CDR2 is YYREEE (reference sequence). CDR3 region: CASSSGTSAWETQYF. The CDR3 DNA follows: TGTGCCAGCAGCTCCGGGACTAGCGCCTGGGAGACCCAGTACTTC.

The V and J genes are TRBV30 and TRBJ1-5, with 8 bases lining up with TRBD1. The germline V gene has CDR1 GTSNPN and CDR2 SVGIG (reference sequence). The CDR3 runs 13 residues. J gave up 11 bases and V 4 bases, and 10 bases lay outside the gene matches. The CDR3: CAWIFTGGISQHF. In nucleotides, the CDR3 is TGTGCCTGGATTTTTACAGGGGGAATTTCCCAGCATTTT.

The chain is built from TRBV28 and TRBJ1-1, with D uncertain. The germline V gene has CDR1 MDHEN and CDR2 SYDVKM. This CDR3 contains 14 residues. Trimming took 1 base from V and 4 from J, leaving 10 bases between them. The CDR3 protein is CASSLSSPGTEAFF. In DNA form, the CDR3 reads TGTGCCAGCAGTTTATCCTCACCGGGCACTGAAGCTTTCTTT.

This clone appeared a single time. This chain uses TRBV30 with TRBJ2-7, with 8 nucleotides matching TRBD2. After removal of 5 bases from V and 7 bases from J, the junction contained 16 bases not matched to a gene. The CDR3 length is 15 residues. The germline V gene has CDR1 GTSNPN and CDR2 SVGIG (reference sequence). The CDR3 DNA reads TGTGCCTGGCAATCCCCCCATCGGGGGGGCCGGGAGCAGTACTTC. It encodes CAWQSPHRGGREQYF.

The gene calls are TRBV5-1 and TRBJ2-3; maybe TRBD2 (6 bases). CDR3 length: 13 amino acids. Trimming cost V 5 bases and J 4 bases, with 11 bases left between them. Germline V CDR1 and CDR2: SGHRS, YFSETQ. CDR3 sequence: CASRTGDSDTQYF. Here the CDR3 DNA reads TGCGCCAGCAGAACCGGGGACTCAGATACGCAGTATTTT.

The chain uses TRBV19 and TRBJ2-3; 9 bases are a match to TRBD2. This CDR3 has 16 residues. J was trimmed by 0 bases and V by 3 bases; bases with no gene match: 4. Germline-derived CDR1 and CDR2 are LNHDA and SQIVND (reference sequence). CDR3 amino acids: CASSMGLAGSTDTQYF. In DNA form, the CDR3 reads TGTGCCAGTAGTATGGGGCTAGCGGGGAGCACAGATACGCAGTATTTT.

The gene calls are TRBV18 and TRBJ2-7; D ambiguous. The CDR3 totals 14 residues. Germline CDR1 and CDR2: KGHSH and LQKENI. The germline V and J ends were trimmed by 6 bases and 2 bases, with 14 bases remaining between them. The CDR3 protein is CASSPDQDTYEQYF. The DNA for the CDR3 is TGTGCCAGCTCGCCGGATCAGGATACCTACGAGCAGTACTTC.

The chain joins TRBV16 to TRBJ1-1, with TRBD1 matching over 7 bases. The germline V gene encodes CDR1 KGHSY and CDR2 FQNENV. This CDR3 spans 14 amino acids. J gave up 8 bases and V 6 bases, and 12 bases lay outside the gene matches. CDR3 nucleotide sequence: TGTGCCAGCAGACAGAACAGGGGTCAGGCCGAAGCTTTCTTT. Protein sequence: CASRQNRGQAEAFF.

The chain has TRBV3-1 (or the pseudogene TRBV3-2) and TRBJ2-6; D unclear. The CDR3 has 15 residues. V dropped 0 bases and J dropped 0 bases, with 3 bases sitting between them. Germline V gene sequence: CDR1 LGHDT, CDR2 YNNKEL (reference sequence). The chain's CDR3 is CASSQDVSGANVLTF. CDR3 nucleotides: TGTGCCAGCAGCCAAGACGTCTCTGGGGCCAACGTCCTGACTTTC.

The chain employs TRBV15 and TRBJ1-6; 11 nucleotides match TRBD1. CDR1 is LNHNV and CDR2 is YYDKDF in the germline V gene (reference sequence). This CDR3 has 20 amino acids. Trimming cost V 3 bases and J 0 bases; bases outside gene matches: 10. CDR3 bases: TGTGCCACCAGCAGGTTCAGGACAGGGGGCGCGAGCTCCTATAATTCACCCCTCCACTTT. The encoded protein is CATSRFRTGGASSYNSPLHF.

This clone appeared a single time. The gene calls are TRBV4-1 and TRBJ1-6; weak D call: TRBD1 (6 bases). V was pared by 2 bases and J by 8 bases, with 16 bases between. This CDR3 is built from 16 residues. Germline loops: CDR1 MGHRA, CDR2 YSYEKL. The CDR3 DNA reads TGCGCCAGCAGCCAATCGGTCGGGAGGGGGGATTCACCCCTCCACTTT. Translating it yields CASSQSVGRGDSPLHF.

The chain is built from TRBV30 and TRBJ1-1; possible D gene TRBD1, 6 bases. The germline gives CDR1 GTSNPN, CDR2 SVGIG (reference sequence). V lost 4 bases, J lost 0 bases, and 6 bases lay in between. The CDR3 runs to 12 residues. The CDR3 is CAWNRVNTEAFF. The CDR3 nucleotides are TGTGCCTGGAACAGGGTGAACACTGAAGCTTTCTTT.

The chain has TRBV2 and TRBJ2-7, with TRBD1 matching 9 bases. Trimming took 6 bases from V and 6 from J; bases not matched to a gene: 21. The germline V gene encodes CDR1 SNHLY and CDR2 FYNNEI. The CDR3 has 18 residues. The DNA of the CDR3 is TGTGCCAGCAGCGGAGTAGGACAGGGGAAGGGCTCCTATCTCGAGCAGTACTTC. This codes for CASSGVGQGKGSYLEQYF.

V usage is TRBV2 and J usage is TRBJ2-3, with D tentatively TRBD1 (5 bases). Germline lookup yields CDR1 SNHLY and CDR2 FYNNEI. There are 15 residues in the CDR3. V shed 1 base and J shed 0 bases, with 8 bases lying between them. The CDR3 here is CASSEETDSTDTQYF. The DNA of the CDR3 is TGTGCCAGCAGTGAAGAGACAGATAGCACAGATACGCAGTATTTT.

The CDR3 loop is CASSLDRERSPLHF. The CDR3 nucleotides read TGTGCCAGCAGCTTAGACAGGGAGCGGTCACCCCTCCACTTT. The chain uses TRBV7-2 and TRBJ1-6; D possibly corresponds to TRBD1 (6 bases). Germline V gene lookup returns CDR1 SGHTA and CDR2 FQGNSA. The CDR3 is 14 amino acids. The V and J ends lost 1 base and 10 bases respectively, with 11 bases between them. Using reference TRBV7-2 and TRBJ1-6 for the parts outside the CDR3, the full variable domain is GAGVSQSPSNKVTEKGKDVELRCDPISGHTALYWYRQSLGQGLEFLIYFQGNSAPDKSGLPSDRFSAERTGGSVSTLTIQRTQQEDSAVYLCASSLDRERSPLHFGNGTRLTVT.

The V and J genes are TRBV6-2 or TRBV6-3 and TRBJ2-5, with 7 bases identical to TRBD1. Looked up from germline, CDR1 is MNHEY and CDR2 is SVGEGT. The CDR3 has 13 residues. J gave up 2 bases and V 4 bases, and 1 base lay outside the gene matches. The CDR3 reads CASSSGQQETQYF. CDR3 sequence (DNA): TGTGCCAGCAGTTCGGGACAGCAAGAGACCCAGTACTTC.

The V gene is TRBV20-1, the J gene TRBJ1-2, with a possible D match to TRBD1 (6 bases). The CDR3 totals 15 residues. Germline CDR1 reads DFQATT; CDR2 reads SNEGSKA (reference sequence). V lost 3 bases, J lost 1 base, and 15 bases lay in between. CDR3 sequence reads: CSASLGQGINYGYTF. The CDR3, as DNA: TGCAGTGCTAGTCTAGGCCAGGGGATTAACTATGGCTACACCTTC.

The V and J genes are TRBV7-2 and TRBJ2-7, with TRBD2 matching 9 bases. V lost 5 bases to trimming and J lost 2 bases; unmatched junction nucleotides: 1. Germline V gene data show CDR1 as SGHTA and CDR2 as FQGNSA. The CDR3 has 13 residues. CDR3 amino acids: CASSRLAAYEQYF. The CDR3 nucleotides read TGTGCCAGCAGCCGACTAGCGGCCTACGAGCAGTACTTC.

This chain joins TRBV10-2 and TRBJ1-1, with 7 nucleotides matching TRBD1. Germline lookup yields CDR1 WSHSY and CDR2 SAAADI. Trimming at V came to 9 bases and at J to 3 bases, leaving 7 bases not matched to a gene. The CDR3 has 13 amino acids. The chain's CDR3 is CASTVDRDTEAFF. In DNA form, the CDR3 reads TGCGCCAGTACCGTAGACAGGGACACTGAAGCTTTCTTT.

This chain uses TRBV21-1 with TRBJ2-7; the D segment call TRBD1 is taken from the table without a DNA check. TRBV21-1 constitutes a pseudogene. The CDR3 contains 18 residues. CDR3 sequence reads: CASSKDKEGASPNYEQYF. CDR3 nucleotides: TGTGCCAGCAGCAAAGATAAGGAGGGGGCCTCACCTAACTACGAGCAGTACTTC.